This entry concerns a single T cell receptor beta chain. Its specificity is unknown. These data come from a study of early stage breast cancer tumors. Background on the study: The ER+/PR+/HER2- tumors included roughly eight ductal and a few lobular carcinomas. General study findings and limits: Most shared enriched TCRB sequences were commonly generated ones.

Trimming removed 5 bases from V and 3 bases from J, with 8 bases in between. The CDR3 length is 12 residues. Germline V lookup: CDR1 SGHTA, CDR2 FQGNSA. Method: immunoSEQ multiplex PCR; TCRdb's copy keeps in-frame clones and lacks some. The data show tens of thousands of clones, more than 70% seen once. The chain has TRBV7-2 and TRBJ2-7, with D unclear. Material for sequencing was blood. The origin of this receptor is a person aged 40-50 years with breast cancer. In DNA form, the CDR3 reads TGTGCCAGCAGCCTGACAAGCTACGAGCAGTACTTC. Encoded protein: CASSLTSYEQYF.